Listed below are T cell receptor beta chains from one sample, sequenced in a study of T cells in Graves' hyperthyroidism and ophthalmopathy. TCRdb reprocessed the multiplex PCR reads via MiXCR and lists one record per CDR3 protein. The table has 500,000 to 600,000 distinct CDR3 sequences, 15% to 20% seen once. Sequences were obtained from blood. These receptors were obtained from a man aged 40-49 years with Graves' ophthalmopathy. Both conserved end residues are part of each CDR3. D genes are given only for firm matches. Not all rows give a size; the values are once, few, many and, for expanded clones, a class.

TGTGCCAGCACCAGGGGGACTAGCGGGAGGGCCGGGAAGACCCAGTACTTC	CASTRGTSGRAGKTQYF	TRBV10-3	TRBD2	TRBJ2-5	NA
TGTGCCAGCAGCTTAGTAGCGGGGGGGAGCACAGATACGCAGTATTTT	CASSLVAGGSTDTQYF	TRBV11-2	TRBD2	TRBJ2-3	many
TGTGCCAGCAGGCGACAGGGCAGGGCCTATGGCTACACCTTC	CASRRQGRAYGYTF	TRBV12-3/TRBV12-4	TRBD1	TRBJ1-2	few
TGCGCCAGCAGCTCTGGCTTTCTCACCGGGGAGCTGTTTTTT	CASSSGFLTGELFF	TRBV5-1	NA	TRBJ2-2	few
TGCGCCAGCAGCTTGGTAACGGGACTCTCCTACGAGCAGTACTTC	CASSLVTGLSYEQYF	TRBV5-1	NA	TRBJ2-7	NA
TGTGCCAGCAGCCTCGGACAGGGGGTAAGAGGCTACACCTTC	CASSLGQGVRGYTF	TRBV6-2/TRBV6-3	TRBD1	TRBJ1-2	many
TGTGCCAGCATGGCAGACGGTGACAATCAGCCCCAGCATTTT	CASMADGDNQPQHF	TRBV2	NA	TRBJ1-5	NA
TGTGCCAGCAACAGAGATTTGAACACTGAAGCTTTCTTT	CASNRDLNTEAFF	TRBV7-2	NA	TRBJ1-1	few
TGTGCCAGCAGCGTGGGACTAGCGGGAGCCGGGGAGCAGTTCTTC	CASSVGLAGAGEQFF	TRBV9	TRBD2	TRBJ2-1	NA
TGTGCCAGTAGTATCGGTGGAAGGAGGATGAACACTGAAGCTTTCTTT	CASSIGGRRMNTEAFF	TRBV19	NA	TRBJ1-1	few
TGTGCCAGCAGCTTGGACAGCCCTAATCAGCCCCAGCATTTT	CASSLDSPNQPQHF	TRBV11-2	NA	TRBJ1-5	many
TGTGCCAGCAACGAGGGGTGGAGGGGGCGAGGGAATGAGCAGTTCTTC	CASNEGWRGRGNEQFF	TRBV11-2	NA	TRBJ2-1	NA
TGTGTCAGCAGTTTAGGTGGGAGGCCAGATACGCAGTATTTT	CVSSLGGRPDTQYF	TRBV28	NA	TRBJ2-3	NA
TGTGCCAGCAGCCCCGGGACAGGGGAACGCAATTCACCCCTCCACTTT	CASSPGTGERNSPLHF	TRBV7-2	TRBD1	TRBJ1-6	NA
TGTGCCAGCAGTCACGCCCCGGGGAATCAGCCCCAGCATTTT	CASSHAPGNQPQHF	TRBV28	NA	TRBJ1-5	few
TGTGCCAGCAGCACCGGACAGGGGGCCAGCGAGCAGTACTTC	CASSTGQGASEQYF	TRBV9	TRBD1	TRBJ2-7	NA
TGTGCCAGCAGCCGGACAGGGGGCGGATTTGTTGGCTACACCTTC	CASSRTGGGFVGYTF	TRBV7-9	TRBD1	TRBJ1-2	NA